This T cell receptor beta chain was observed in a study of CD8+ T cells in alopecia areata. The germline V gene has CDR1 SGHTA and CDR2 FQGNSA. Trimming took 6 bases from V and 5 from J, leaving 10 bases between them. The CDR3 extends over 12 amino acids. Reverse transcribed after extraction, RNA yielded cDNA as the sequencing template. The data were produced by immunoSEQ multiplex PCR, yet TCRdb's version contains in-frame clones alone and is incomplete. The repertoire consists of 160,000 or so clones, with around 71% occurring once and the leading ten covering about an eighth. The receptor comes from a human donor with alopecia areata. V gene TRBV7-2 combines with J gene TRBJ1-1, with D unclear. Material: CD8+ T cells sorted from blood, obtained at week 0. Here the CDR3 DNA reads TGTGCCAGCAGTTTGTCGAGGACTGAAGCTTTCTTT. Translated: CASSLSRTEAFF.